This TCR beta chain is drawn from a study of T cell responses to AZD1222 COVID-19 vaccine. Overall study results and limits: The breadth and depth of Spike-specific TCRs increased once two AZD1222 doses had been given. Clonal diversity was possibly underestimated; the donors were predominantly white British and more often female.

Regarding this clone: Its antigen is still unknown.

Assay: immunoSEQ multiplex PCR; the TCRdb copy retains only in-frame clones and omits some. The table records around 120,000 clones, about 89% of them present only once. Germline CDR1 is MNHEY and CDR2 is SMNVEV (reference sequence). This CDR3 has 15 residues. Losses at the gene ends were 6 bases for V and 7 bases for J; bases not matched to a gene: 13. V gene TRBV27 combines with J gene TRBJ1-1, with 8 nucleotides matching TRBD1. Sequencing used peripheral blood, obtained 28 days after the second AZD1222 dose. The TCR originated in an adult who received the AZD1222 COVID-19 vaccine. The CDR3 reads CASSPGQGFSVEAFF. The CDR3 nucleotides read TGTGCCAGCAGCCCAGGACAGGGTTTTTCTGTTGAAGCTTTCTTT.